Sequencing of this T cell receptor beta chain was carried out in a study of blood T cells in healthy people across ages. Whole-study findings and limits: Estimated diversity that came from one million T cells was considered an underestimate.

The CDR3 sequence is 16 residues long. Trimming took 6 bases from V and 3 from J, leaving 15 bases between them. Per the germline V gene, CDR1 is MNHEY and CDR2 is SVGAGI. This clonotype was seen at least ten times. As yet, its antigen is unknown. Alongside a J-beta primer mix, a sample-barcoded 5' primer served in a second PCR lasting roughly 7 to 11 cycles. One entry per CDR3 protein, called by TCRdb with MiXCR from the 5' RACE reads. The sample consists of 750,000 to 1,000,000 distinct CDR3 sequences, almost 30% of them appearing once. This same sample was also part of a study on T cells of mothers and their children. Per that study: Study donors consisted of a few healthy Caucasian mothers and their six children. Slightly, though not significantly, more overlap was seen in related than in unrelated mother-child pairs.

The chain combines TRBV6-5 with TRBJ2-6; possible D gene TRBD1, 6 bases. The origin of this receptor is a woman between 35 and 50 years old in good health. Sequencing was done on a sample of blood. This chain's CDR3 is CASRAPRGYGANVLTF. In DNA form, the CDR3 reads TGTGCCAGCAGAGCCCCCAGGGGTTATGGGGCCAACGTCCTGACTTTC.